This T cell receptor (beta chain) was recorded in a study of T cell responses to AZD1222 COVID-19 vaccine. Study results and caveats: Clonal diversity was possibly underestimated, and the donors were mostly white British, with more females. Just a handful of AZD1222 recipients were seropositive at baseline. Unmutated regions of variants are reportedly targeted by nearly half of spike-specific TCRs. All repertoire sampling was performed exclusively after the peak T cell response.

Only a few counts were recorded for this clone. The antigen is undetermined. Clones were read by immunoSEQ multiplex PCR, and TCRdb kept only the in-frame ones, dropping some. This table holds about 100,000 clones, roughly nine tenths found once. The material was peripheral blood, obtained on day 0 of AZD1222 vaccination. The receptor was derived from an adult in good health.

CDR3 coding DNA: TGTGCCATCAGTACAGGTGGGGGATACTCCTACGAGCAGTACTTC. Encoded protein: CAISTGGGYSYEQYF. The chain couples TRBV10-3 to TRBJ2-7, with D perhaps given as TRBD1 or TRBD2 (5 bases each). CDR3 length: 15 residues. Germline values: CDR1 ENHRY, CDR2 SYGVKD. V lost 5 bases and J 0 bases, leaving 14 bases between the germline ends.